One sample yielded the 8 T cell receptor beta chains listed below, sequenced in a study of cytomegalovirus exposure and HLA in healthy donors (dated by TCRdb to 2015 to 2018). Library preparation employed the immunoSEQ multiplex PCR assay. The multiplex PCR relied on a mix of 60 forward primers for TCR Vbeta segments and 13 reverse primers for TCR Jbeta segments. TCRdb limited this immuneACCESS table to in-frame rearrangements with V and J called. A share of clones is missing; checked studies link under half to unresolved V genes, and the rest is unexplained. This sample comprises 200,000 or so clones, 70% to 90% of them detected only once. Together, the top ten hold about 1.2% of the sample. Sequenced input: PBMCs. The receptors come from a human donor in good health.

The chain joins TRBV4-3 to TRBJ2-2; D call uncertain. The CDR3 consists of 13 residues. Trimming removed 1 base from V and 7 bases from J, with 7 bases in between. Germline V gene sequence: CDR1 LGHNA, CDR2 YSLEER. The CDR3 reads CASSQANGGELFF. The CDR3 nucleotides read TGCGCCAGCAGCCAAGCCAACGGCGGGGAGCTGTTTTTT.

The V and J genes are TRBV2 and TRBJ2-2, with a tentative D call TRBD1 (5 bases). Trimming shortened V by 2 bases and J by 6 bases, and 13 bases separated the two germline ends. The CDR3 length is 15 residues. Germline V lookup: CDR1 SNHLY, CDR2 FYNNEI. CDR3 in DNA: TGTGCCAGCAGTGAAAGGGCAGGGTACTCCGGGGAGCTGTTTTTT. It codes for CASSERAGYSGELFF. The whole variable domain, remainder taken from reference TRBV2 and TRBJ2-2, is EPEVTQTPSHQVTQMGQEVILRCVPISNHLYFYWYRQILGQKVEFLVSFYNNEISEKSEIFDDQFSVERPDGSNFTLKIRSTKLEDSAMYFCASSERAGYSGELFFGEGSRLTVL.

This chain connects TRBV5-1 to TRBJ2-1, with TRBD2 identical over 11 bases. The germline gives CDR1 SGHRS, CDR2 YFSETQ. The CDR3 loop spans 17 amino acids. Trimming cost V 5 bases and J 5 bases; bases outside gene matches: 12. The CDR3 here is CASRTSGRGFLDNEQFF. CDR3 bases: TGCGCCAGCAGAACTAGCGGGAGAGGGTTCTTGGACAATGAGCAGTTCTTC. Based on the CDR3 plus reference TRBV5-1 and TRBJ2-1, the full variable domain is KAGVTQTPRYLIKTRGQQVTLSCSPISGHRSVSWYQQTPGQGLQFLFEYFSETQRNKGNFPGRFSGRQFSNSRSEMNVSTLELGDSALYLCASRTSGRGFLDNEQFFGPGTRLTVL.

This clone turned up a few times. CDR3 in amino acids: CASSLVAGGGQETQYF. CDR3 DNA sequence: TGTGCCAGCAGCTTAGTGGCGGGAGGGGGCCAAGAGACCCAGTACTTC. J is TRBJ2-5 and V is TRBV7-6; TRBD2 matches at 9 bases. The ends lost 1 base at V and 1 base at J; junction bases unmatched: 4. Germline V gene lookup returns CDR1 SGHVS and CDR2 FNYEAQ. This CDR3 has 16 residues.

The chain is built from TRBV6-1 and TRBJ1-1; no clear D. V lost 7 bases and J 2 bases, leaving 5 bases between the germline ends. The CDR3 is 11 amino acids. Germline V gives CDR1 MNHNS, CDR2 SASEGT. CDR3 sequence reads: CASTVNTEAFF. As DNA, the CDR3 is TGTGCCAGCACGGTAAACACTGAAGCTTTCTTT.

CDR3 in amino acids: CASSLPSDRVEETQYF. In DNA, the CDR3 is TGTGCCAGCAGCTTACCATCGGACAGGGTTGAGGAGACCCAGTACTTC. The chain carries TRBV9 and TRBJ2-5; 8 bases map to TRBD1. The germline V gene has CDR1 SGDLS and CDR2 YYNGEE. The CDR3 length is 16 residues. V lost 4 bases, J lost 5 bases, and 13 bases stayed unmatched.

This clone was counted once. The rearrangement uses TRBV5-1 and TRBJ2-2; 8 nucleotides align to TRBD2. The J segment lost 9 bases and the V segment lost 4 bases, leaving 11 bases of the junction unmatched. The CDR3 runs to 15 residues. CDR1 and CDR2 from the germline V gene are SGHRS and YFSETQ. The CDR3 DNA is TGCGCCAGCAGCCCACCGGGACTAGGGACAAGGGAGCTGTTTTTT. Its protein is CASSPPGLGTRELFF.

The chain joins TRBV18 to TRBJ2-7; TRBD1 agrees at 7 bases. The length of the CDR3 is 16 residues. With 5 bases clipped from V and 2 bases from J, the junction kept 12 bases outside the gene matches. CDR1 is KGHSH and CDR2 is LQKENI in the germline V gene. The CDR3 DNA follows: TGTGCCAGCTCATCAAACCGGGACAGCCGTCCCTACGAGCAGTACTTC. Its translation: CASSSNRDSRPYEQYF.